This TCR beta chain is from a study of CD8+CD57+ T cells in acquired aplastic anemia. Genomic DNA provided the template from which TCR beta VDJ and CDR3 profiles were obtained. TCRdb processed the reads anew with MiXCR; each CDR3 protein has one entry. The top ten clones hold roughly 28% of a sample with 110,000 or so distinct CDR3 sequences, 50% to 70% of them seen once. This clonotype was recorded once. This CDR3 is built from 15 residues. Trimming shortened V by 4 bases and J by 0 bases, and 12 bases separated the two germline ends. Germline values: CDR1 SGHKS, CDR2 YYEKEE (reference sequence). The authors sequenced patients whose flow cytometry had shown CD8+CD57+ cell expansion.

The TCR originated in a human donor with aplastic anemia. The chain joins TRBV5-5 to TRBJ2-3, with TRBD1 as a possible D gene (5 bases). The specimen sequenced was sorted CD4+, CD8+, or CD8+CD57+ T cells (not recorded which) from PBMCs. The CDR3 nucleotides read TGTGCCAGCAGCCTCGGACATTCTAGCACAGATACGCAGTATTTT. Its translation is CASSLGHSSTDTQYF.